Below, 9 T cell receptor beta chains from the same sample are listed, as sequenced in a study of CD8 T cells in ankylosing spondylitis. Each CDR3 protein gets one entry after TCRdb re-called the 5' RACE reads with MiXCR. The sample holds about 240,000 distinct CDR3 sequences, around 7.8% seen once. The sample taken for sequencing was blood, either unsorted or a sorted T cell fraction (not recorded which). The origin of the receptors is a male donor with ankylosing spondylitis or in good health (not recorded which).

This clonotype showed up many times. V is TRBV20-1 and J is TRBJ2-3; 9 positions agree with TRBD1. CDR3 length: 15 residues. Germline loops: CDR1 DFQATT, CDR2 SNEGSKA (reference sequence). Unmatched junction bases numbered 7, after V lost 6 bases and J lost 0 bases. CDR3 in DNA: TGCAGTGCCGTCCGGGGACAGGGAAGCACAGATACGCAGTATTTT. It specifies CSAVRGQGSTDTQYF.

In its sample, this clonotype was seen once. The rearrangement links TRBV6-5 to TRBJ2-5; D gene uncertain. This CDR3 comprises 15 residues. Trimming took 2 bases from V and 2 from J, leaving 12 bases between them. Germline CDR1 MNHEY, CDR2 SVGAGI. The CDR3 here is CASSYGSLVQETQYF. The CDR3 DNA sequence: TGTGCCAGCAGTTACGGCTCGTTAGTGCAAGAGACCCAGTACTTC.

This clonotype occurred many times. This chain uses TRBV6-1 with TRBJ1-5, with TRBD1 matching over 7 bases. CDR3 length equals 17 residues. Germline V lookup: CDR1 MNHNS, CDR2 SASEGT. Unmatched junction bases numbered 11, after V lost 5 bases and J lost 1 base. The CDR3 sequence: CASSKWSSGQSNQPQHF. The CDR3 coding sequence is TGTGCCAGCAGTAAATGGTCCTCGGGACAGAGCAATCAGCCCCAGCATTTT.

This rearrangement joins TRBV14 to TRBJ1-1; TRBD1 might be the D (6 bases). Trimming pared 4 bases from V and 1 base from J, leaving 16 bases between. This CDR3 has 16 amino acids. Germline CDR1 reads SGHDN; CDR2 reads FVKESK. CDR3 amino acids: CASSPKGGRQNTEAFF. As DNA, the CDR3 is TGTGCCAGCAGCCCGAAAGGGGGTCGTCAGAACACTGAAGCTTTCTTT.

This clonotype has a handful of counts. V is TRBV12-3 or TRBV12-4 and J is TRBJ2-5; TRBD2 agrees at 15 bases. CDR3 length equals 16 residues. V lost 6 bases, J lost 4 bases, and 6 bases stayed unmatched. CDR3 in amino acids: CASSIPGLAGGETQYF. The CDR3 DNA follows: TGTGCCAGCAGCATCCCGGGACTAGCGGGAGGAGAGACCCAGTACTTC.

This rearrangement joins TRBV20-1 to TRBJ2-5; tentatively, D is TRBD2 (6 bases). Germline V gives CDR1 DFQATT, CDR2 SNEGSKA (reference sequence). This CDR3 has 15 residues. Trimming took 0 bases from V and 0 from J, leaving 11 bases between them. The CDR3 DNA reads TGCAGTGCTAGAGAGGCTAGCGCCTACCAAGAGACCCAGTACTTC. It specifies CSAREASAYQETQYF.

In its sample, this clonotype was seen many times. The chain is built from TRBV30 and TRBJ1-1; 7 positions match TRBD1. The J segment lost 3 bases and the V segment lost 3 bases, leaving 4 bases of the junction unmatched. CDR1 and CDR2 (germline): GTSNPN, SVGIG (reference sequence). CDR3 length equals 13 residues. The CDR3, as DNA: TGTGCCTGGAGGTTTACAGGGGACACTGAAGCTTTCTTT. It translates to CAWRFTGDTEAFF.

V gene TRBV19 combines with J gene TRBJ2-2; 8 nucleotides match TRBD1. This CDR3 has 15 amino acids. Germline CDR1 reads LNHDA; CDR2 reads SQIVND (reference sequence). V shed 4 bases and J 7 bases; nucleotides not matched to a gene: 8. CDR3 in DNA: TGTGCCAGTAGTACTCGACAGGGGCGCAACGGGGAGCTGTTTTTT. This encodes CASSTRQGRNGELFF.

This clonotype was detected only a few times. The gene calls are TRBV20-1 and TRBJ2-1, with 13 positions matching TRBD2. V shed 5 bases, J shed 7 bases, and the junction held 14 bases outside the gene matches. Germline-derived CDR1 and CDR2 are DFQATT and SNEGSKA (reference sequence). The CDR3 runs to 17 residues. The CDR3 region has the DNA TGCAGTGCTTACGGGACTAGCGGGGCCTCTTTTGGGAATGAGCAGTTCTTC. It codes for CSAYGTSGASFGNEQFF.